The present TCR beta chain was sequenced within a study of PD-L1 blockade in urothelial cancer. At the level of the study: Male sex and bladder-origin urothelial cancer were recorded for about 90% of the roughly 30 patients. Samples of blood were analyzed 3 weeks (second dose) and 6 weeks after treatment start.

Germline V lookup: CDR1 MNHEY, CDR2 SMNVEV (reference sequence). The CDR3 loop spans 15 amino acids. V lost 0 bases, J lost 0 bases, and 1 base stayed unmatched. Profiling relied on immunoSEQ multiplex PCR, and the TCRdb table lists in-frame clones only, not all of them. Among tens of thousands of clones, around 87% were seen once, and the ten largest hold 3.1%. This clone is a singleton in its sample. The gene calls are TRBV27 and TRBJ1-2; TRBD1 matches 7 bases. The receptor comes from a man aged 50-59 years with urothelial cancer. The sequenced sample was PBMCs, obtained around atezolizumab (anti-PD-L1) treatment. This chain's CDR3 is CASSLSGTANYGYTF. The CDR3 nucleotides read TGTGCCAGCAGTTTATCGGGGACAGCTAACTATGGCTACACCTTC.